Shown below are 9 T cell receptor beta chains from a single sample sequenced in a study of CD8 T cells in Susac syndrome. RNA was extracted with the RNeasy kit, and a quantity of about 0.45 to 1 ug was reverse transcribed using random hexamers. One entry per CDR3 protein results from TCRdb running MiXCR on the immunoSEQ multiplex PCR reads. In the table there are about 130,000 distinct CDR3 sequences, more than 90% of which are singletons. The sequencing sample was made of CD4+ T cells from PBMCs. The receptors come from a human donor in good health.

V and J are TRBV7-2 and TRBJ1-4, with D possibly matching TRBD1 (5 bases). Germline CDR1 reads SGHTA; CDR2 reads FQGNSA. V lost 1 base, J lost 5 bases, and 8 bases lay in between. This CDR3 comprises 14 residues. The CDR3: CASSLGQTNEKLFF. The CDR3 region has the DNA TGTGCCAGCAGCTTAGGACAGACAAATGAAAAACTGTTTTTT.

A single count supports this clonotype. This chain uses TRBV27 with TRBJ2-1, with no clear D. V was clipped by 6 bases and J by 10 bases, with 13 bases between them. This CDR3 comprises 12 residues. Germline CDR1 and CDR2: MNHEY and SMNVEV (reference sequence). The CDR3 sequence: CASSHPGGEQFF. CDR3 coding DNA: TGTGCCAGCAGCCATCCGGGTGGCGAGCAGTTCTTC.

The V and J genes are TRBV18 and TRBJ2-2; maybe TRBD1 (5 bases). With 3 bases removed from V and 5 bases from J, the gap between germline ends came to 13 bases. Germline V lookup: CDR1 KGHSH, CDR2 LQKENI. CDR3 length equals 15 residues. The CDR3 coding sequence is TGTGCCAGCTCACCTATCCAGGGTGGGACCGGGGAGCTGTTTTTT. Translating gives CASSPIQGGTGELFF.

The CDR3 DNA follows: TGTGCCAGCAGTGAAGTGCGCGAGACCCAGTACTTC. Its translation is CASSEVRETQYF. V is TRBV6-1 and J is TRBJ2-5; unclear D gene. Between the trimmed V and J ends, which lost 1 base and 5 bases, there was a span of 5 bases. The V gene's germline CDR1 is MNHNS and CDR2 SASEGT. The length of the CDR3 is 12 residues.

This rearrangement joins TRBV10-3 to TRBJ2-2; D is tentatively TRBD1 or TRBD2 (5 bases each). Trimming left V 3 bases short and J 7 bases short, with 12 bases between. The CDR3 runs to 14 residues. The germline V gene encodes CDR1 ENHRY and CDR2 SYGVKD. CDR3 protein: CAISEGGTGGELFF. DNA for the CDR3: TGTGCCATCAGTGAAGGTGGGACCGGCGGGGAGCTGTTTTTT.

The chain has TRBV28 and TRBJ2-7; D remains ambiguous. The CDR3 extends over 12 amino acids. Germline-derived CDR1 and CDR2 are MDHEN and SYDVKM. Deletions cut 3 bases from V and 5 bases from J, with 8 bases between. The CDR3 bases are TGTGCCAGCAGTTTGCTCGAACACGAGCAGTACTTC. Its translation: CASSLLEHEQYF.

This chain uses TRBV5-1 with TRBJ2-3; perhaps D is TRBD1 or TRBD2 (5 bases each). This CDR3 has 16 residues. V lost 0 bases to trimming and J lost 4 bases, with 15 bases between them. CDR1 SGHRS and CDR2 YFSETQ come from the germline V gene. The CDR3 is CASSLGRPPGPDTQYF. Here the CDR3 DNA reads TGCGCCAGCAGCTTGGGAAGGCCACCGGGACCAGATACGCAGTATTTT.

The gene calls are TRBV20-1 and TRBJ1-1; no reliable D call. The CDR3 has 10 amino acids. Germline assignment: CDR1 DFQATT and CDR2 SNEGSKA (reference sequence). Trimming removed 2 bases at V and 7 bases at J, with 5 bases between. The CDR3 loop is CSARQVEAFF. CDR3 in DNA: TGCAGTGCTAGACAGGTTGAAGCTTTCTTT.

V is TRBV20-1 and J is TRBJ2-7; D is possibly TRBD2 (7 bases). The germline V and J ends were trimmed by 6 bases and 4 bases, with 22 bases remaining between them. The germline V gene has CDR1 DFQATT and CDR2 SNEGSKA (reference sequence). The CDR3 totals 15 residues. CDR3 region: CSAPPGAGDSYEQYF. The DNA of the CDR3 is TGCAGTGCGCCCCCGGGGGCGGGAGATTCATACGAGCAGTACTTC.